This T cell receptor (beta chain) was identified during a study of glioma-infiltrating T cells after dendritic cell vaccination. Germline V gives CDR1 SGHNT, CDR2 YYREEE (reference sequence). Trimming took 4 bases from V and 2 from J; bases not matched to a gene: 9. CDR3 length: 15 residues. The immunoSEQ assay amplified TCRB CDR3 from up to 2 ug DNA. Primers: 60 V beta forward and 13 J beta reverse. Clones were read by immunoSEQ multiplex PCR, and TCRdb kept only the in-frame ones, dropping some. The sample has 85,000 to 110,000 clones, roughly 80% seen once. PBMC were collected before vaccination, two weeks after the third vaccination, and at progression.

The input for sequencing was blood, taken before dendritic cell vaccination. The chain employs TRBV5-4 and TRBJ2-7; 7 nucleotides align to TRBD1. This TCR was sampled from a human donor with glioblastoma. The CDR3 is CASSLWTGAAYEQYF. The CDR3 nucleotides are TGTGCCAGCAGCCTTTGGACAGGAGCTGCCTACGAGCAGTACTTC.